This T cell receptor (beta chain) was sequenced in a study of T cell changes during pregnancy in multiple sclerosis. The assay was immunoSEQ multiplex PCR, and TCRdb's table has in-frame clones only and misses some. The sample has nearly 110,000 clones; roughly nine tenths are singletons. The material was peripheral blood, obtained before pregnancy. The clonotype originates from a female donor with multiple sclerosis, enrolled in a pregnancy study.

As DNA, the CDR3 is TGTGCCATACGGACTAGCTCAGATACGCAGTATTTT. This translates into CAIRTSSDTQYF. The rearrangement joins TRBV2 to TRBJ2-3, with 8 bases lining up with TRBD2. Germline V gene lookup returns CDR1 SNHLY and CDR2 FYNNEI. This CDR3 has 12 residues. V shed 10 bases and J 4 bases; nucleotides not matched to a gene: 4.